The rows below give T cell receptor beta chains drawn from one sample of a study of OX40 agonist ivuxolimab in advanced cancers. Produced via immunoSEQ multiplex PCR; TCRdb's table is partial and in-frame only. The sample has about 36,000 clones, roughly 81% seen once. The sequenced sample was CD4+ or CD8+ T cells sorted from blood, obtained in a trial of the OX40 agonist ivuxolimab. Every receptor here comes from an adult with an advanced solid tumor such as melanoma, head and neck, liver or kidney cancer. The CDR3 runs from the conserved cysteine through the conserved F or W. A D gene is named only where the DNA matches it firmly. Clone size appears in some rows only: once, few, many, or a class for an expanded clone.

>TRBJ1-6|TRBV6-6|-|-|16
TGTGCCAGCAGTTACTCGCAGGGGTACTATAATTCACCCCTCCACTTT
CASSYSQGYYNSPLHF
>TRBJ2-7|TRBV9|TRBD2|-|15
TGTGCCAGCATCTTGAGCGGGAAAAGCTCCTACGAGCAGTACTTC
CASILSGKSSYEQYF
>TRBJ1-1|TRBV5-6|-|once|13
TGTGCCAGCAGCTTGGGGGGGCGGCTCCCGGCTTTCTTT
CASSLGGRLPAFF
>TRBJ2-5|TRBV5-5|-|-|14
TGTGCCAGCAACCCCTTAAAGGGGCAAGAGACCCAGTACTTC
CASNPLKGQETQYF
>TRBJ2-7|TRBV7-3|-|-|16
TGTGCCAGCAGCTTAGGTGGGACTGGACCATCCTACGAGCAGTACTTC
CASSLGGTGPSYEQYF
>TRBJ1-2|TRBV28|TRBD1|-|16
TGTGCCAGCACCGAAACTCTAATAGGGACAGCGAAATGGTACACCTTC
CASTETLIGTAKWYTF
>TRBJ2-7|TRBV7-3|-|-|14
TGTGCCAGCAGCTTAAACAGGGTTTCCTACGAGCAGTACTTC
CASSLNRVSYEQYF
>TRBJ2-5|TRBV19|TRBD2|-|16
TGTGCCAGTAGTCCCCTGGGCGGGGGGCCTGGGGAGACCCAGTACTTC
CASSPLGGGPGETQYF
>TRBJ1-4|TRBV7-2|TRBD1|-|15
TGTGCCAGCAGCCTTACAGGGGTGGCTAATGAAAAACTGTTTTTT
CASSLTGVANEKLFF
>TRBJ1-3|TRBV11-2|-|-|15
TGTGCCAGCAGCCCCTCCGGGGAAGCAGGAAACACCATATATTTT
CASSPSGEAGNTIYF
>TRBJ2-1|TRBV2|TRBD2|-|14
TGTGCCAGCACGGGGGGACTAGGAATGGGTGAGCAGTTCTTC
CASTGGLGMGEQFF
>TRBJ1-2|TRBV6-6|-|-|15
TGTGCCATTAAGCCACAGGGCCCTTCTAACTATGGCTACACCTTC
CAIKPQGPSNYGYTF
>TRBJ2-3|TRBV7-9|-|-|15
TGTGCCAGCAGCCGCCGACAAGGGTCAAGAGATACGCAGTATTTT
CASSRRQGSRDTQYF
>TRBJ1-4|TRBV19|-|-|17
TGTGCCAGTAGTCATCTAGGCCAGCTTGCAACTAATGAAAAACTGTTTTTT
CASSHLGQLATNEKLFF
>TRBJ1-1|TRBV7-8|-|once|11
TGTGCCAGCAGCTCCGGGTTGGAAGCTTTCTTT
CASSSGLEAFF
>TRBJ1-2|TRBV6-6|-|few|12
TGTGCCAGCACTGGGACCGGCTATGGCTACACCTTC
CASTGTGYGYTF
>TRBJ2-3|TRBV10-3|TRBD2|-|13
TGTGCCATCAGTGCCACTAGCGGGGAAACGCAGTATTTT
CAISATSGETQYF
>TRBJ1-1|TRBV28|-|-|15
TGTGCCAGCAGAGTTGCGATGGGGACGAACACTGAAGCTTTCTTT
CASRVAMGTNTEAFF
>TRBJ1-5|TRBV6-1|-|few|13
TGTGCCAGCACCGTCAGGGAGGGCCAGCCCCAGCATTTT
CASTVREGQPQHF
>TRBJ1-5|TRBV19|TRBD1|-|14
TGTGCCACTCACAGGGGGTTTAGCAATCAGCCCCAGCATTTT
CATHRGFSNQPQHF
>TRBJ2-1|TRBV9|-|-|14
TGTGCCAGCAGCGTAGCTTCCCACTCAGGGGAGCAGTTCTTC
CASSVASHSGEQFF
>TRBJ1-5|TRBV18|-|-|14
TGTGCCAGCTCACCGCGCGTTAGCAATCAGCCCCAGCATTTT
CASSPRVSNQPQHF
>TRBJ2-1|TRBV14|-|-|18
TGTGCCAGCAGCCAAGATTCAGGCTGGCTGAGCTCCTACAATGAGCAGTTCTTC
CASSQDSGWLSSYNEQFF
>TRBJ1-5|TRBV6-6|-|-|13
TGTGCCAGCAGTTTACCCGGTGGGCAGCCCCAGCATTTT
CASSLPGGQPQHF
>TRBJ2-3|TRBV30|TRBD2|-|15
TGTGCCTGGAAGTACGGGGGGACTAGCACAGATACGCAGTATTTT
CAWKYGGTSTDTQYF
>TRBJ2-7|TRBV2|TRBD2|-|15
TGTGCCAGCAGTGATCCTAGCGGGAGGTCCTACGAGCAGTACTTC
CASSDPSGRSYEQYF
>TRBJ1-3|TRBV5-8|-|-|18
TGTGCCAGCAGCTTTCTTGGGAAGGGCCAAATCTCTGGAAACACCATATATTTT
CASSFLGKGQISGNTIYF
>TRBJ2-5|TRBV4-1|-|-|15
TGCGCCAGCAGCCAAGACGGCCTAAACCAAGAGACCCAGTACTTC
CASSQDGLNQETQYF
>TRBJ2-1|TRBV6-1|TRBD2|few|14
TGTGCCAGCAGTACTAGCGGGAGTTTGAATGAGCAGTTCTTC
CASSTSGSLNEQFF
>TRBJ2-2|TRBV27|-|-|14
TGTGCCAGCAGTCTGGACACAAACACCGGGGAGCTGTTTTTT
CASSLDTNTGELFF
>TRBJ1-6|TRBV27|TRBD1|-|16
TGTGCCAGCAGGGACAGGGGGAGCTCCTATAATTCACCCCTCCACTTT
CASRDRGSSYNSPLHF
>TRBJ2-3|TRBV30|TRBD2|-|13
TGTGCCTGGGGAGCGGGGATCACAGATACGCAGTATTTT
CAWGAGITDTQYF